The clone carrying this T cell receptor beta chain was observed a single time. The antigen is unknown. Several immunoSEQ 96-well plates shared each subset's DNA, each plate a replicate. Replicate PCRs from sorted subsets contained about 200 ng DNA, which is some 30,000 T cell genomes. Assay: immunoSEQ multiplex PCR; the TCRdb copy retains only in-frame clones and omits some. The sample gives approximately 2.5 million clones, approximately 93% of which show up once; approximately 0.35% is in the top ten. The data are from a study of shared clonotypes between healthy human individuals. Study findings and constraints: Relative to memory subsets, naive subsets generally showed larger estimated richness.

Trimming cost V 6 bases and J 5 bases; bases outside gene matches: 6. CDR3 length equals 16 residues. The germline gives CDR1 MNHEY, CDR2 SMNVEV (reference sequence). Sequenced sample: naive CD4+ T cells from PBMCs. As for subset: CD45RA+ positively selected. The chain recombines TRBV27 with TRBJ2-3; 15 bases are a match to TRBD2. The TCR was taken from a man between 18 and 29 years old in good health. Some clones in this sample may be carry-over from other donors' samples. The CDR3 sequence: CASRTRTSGRVDTQYF. DNA of the CDR3: TGTGCCAGCAGAACAAGGACTAGCGGGAGGGTAGATACGCAGTATTTT.